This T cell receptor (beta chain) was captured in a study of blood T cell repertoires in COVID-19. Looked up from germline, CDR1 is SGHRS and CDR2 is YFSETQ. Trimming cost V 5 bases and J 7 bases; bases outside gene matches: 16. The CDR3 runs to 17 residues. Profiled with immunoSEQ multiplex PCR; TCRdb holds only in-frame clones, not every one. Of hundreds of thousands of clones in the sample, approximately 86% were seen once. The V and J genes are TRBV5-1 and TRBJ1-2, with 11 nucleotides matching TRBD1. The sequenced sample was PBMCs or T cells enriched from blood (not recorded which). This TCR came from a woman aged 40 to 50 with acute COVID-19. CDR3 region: CASSRKEPGQGEGGYTF. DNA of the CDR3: TGCGCCAGCAGTCGGAAAGAACCGGGACAGGGGGAAGGTGGCTACACCTTC.